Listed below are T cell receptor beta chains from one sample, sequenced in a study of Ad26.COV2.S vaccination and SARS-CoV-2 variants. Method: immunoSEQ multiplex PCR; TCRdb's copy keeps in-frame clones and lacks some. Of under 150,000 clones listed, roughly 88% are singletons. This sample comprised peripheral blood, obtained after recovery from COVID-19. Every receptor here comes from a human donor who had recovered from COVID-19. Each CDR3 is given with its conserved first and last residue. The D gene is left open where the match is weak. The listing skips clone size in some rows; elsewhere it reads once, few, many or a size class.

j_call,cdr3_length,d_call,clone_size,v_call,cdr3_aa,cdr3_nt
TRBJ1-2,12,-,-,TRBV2,CASTILDYGYTF,TGTGCCAGCACCATCCTTGACTATGGCTACACCTTC
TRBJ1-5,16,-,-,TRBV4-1,CASSQDPGLGNQPQHF,TGCGCCAGCAGCCAAGATCCCGGGTTGGGCAATCAGCCCCAGCATTTT
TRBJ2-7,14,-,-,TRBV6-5,CAGASARNSYEQYF,TGTGCCGGCGCCTCGGCACGGAACTCCTACGAGCAGTACTTC
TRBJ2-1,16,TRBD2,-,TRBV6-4,CASSDSTSGVNNEQFF,TGTGCCAGCAGTGACTCGACTAGCGGGGTCAACAATGAGCAGTTCTTC
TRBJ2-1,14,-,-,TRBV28,CASSLLEPHNEQFF,TGTGCCAGCAGTTTACTAGAGCCCCACAATGAGCAGTTCTTC
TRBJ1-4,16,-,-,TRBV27,CASSYWGRKTNEKLFF,TGTGCCAGCAGTTATTGGGGAAGAAAAACTAATGAAAAACTGTTTTTT
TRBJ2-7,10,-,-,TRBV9,CAKKGGEQYF,TGTGCCAAAAAAGGGGGCGAGCAGTACTTC
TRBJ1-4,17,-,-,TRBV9,CASSGKETVGTNEKLFF,TGTGCCAGCAGCGGAAAGGAAACAGTTGGAACTAATGAAAAACTGTTTTTT
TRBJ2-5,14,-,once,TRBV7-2,CASSFTGWGETQYF,TGTGCCAGCAGCTTCACAGGGTGGGGGGAGACCCAGTACTTC
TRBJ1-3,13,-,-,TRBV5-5,CASSSHSGNTIYF,TGTGCCAGCAGCTCGCACTCTGGAAACACCATATATTTT
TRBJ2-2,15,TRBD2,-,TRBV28,CASSLAGANTGELFF,TGTGCCAGCAGCCTAGCGGGCGCGAACACCGGGGAGCTGTTTTTT
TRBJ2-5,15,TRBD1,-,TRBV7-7,CASSLGTGEQETQYF,TGTGCTAGCAGCCTGGGGACAGGGGAGCAAGAGACCCAGTACTTC
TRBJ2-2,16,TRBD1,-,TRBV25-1,CASSEMAGGLTGELFF,TGTGCCAGCAGTGAAATGGCAGGGGGTCTCACCGGGGAGCTGTTTTTT
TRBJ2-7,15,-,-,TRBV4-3,CASSQDLQGSYEQYF,TGCGCCAGCAGCCAAGATCTACAGGGAAGCTACGAGCAGTACTTC
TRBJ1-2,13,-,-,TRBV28,CASHAGTLYGYTF,TGTGCCAGTCACGCCGGGACGTTGTATGGCTACACCTTC
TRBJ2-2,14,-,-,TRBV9,CASSPFLYTGELFF,TGTGCCAGCAGCCCGTTCCTGTACACCGGGGAGCTGTTTTTT
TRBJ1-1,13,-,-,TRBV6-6,CASSSPSSPRAFF,TGTGCCAGCAGTTCGCCCTCAAGCCCTCGAGCTTTCTTT
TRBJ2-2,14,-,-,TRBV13,CASTDGRAAGELFF,TGTGCCAGCACGGATGGGCGGGCGGCCGGGGAGCTGTTTTTT
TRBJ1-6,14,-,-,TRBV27,CASHPGRGNSPLHF,TGTGCCAGCCATCCTGGCCGGGGGAATTCACCCCTCCACTTT
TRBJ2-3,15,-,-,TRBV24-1,CATSDQRILTDTQYF,TGTGCCACCAGTGACCAGCGGATACTGACAGATACGCAGTATTTT
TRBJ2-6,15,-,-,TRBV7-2,CASSPRQAGANVLTF,TGTGCCAGCAGCCCCCGACAGGCTGGGGCCAACGTCCTGACTTTC
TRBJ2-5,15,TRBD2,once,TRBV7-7,CASSFAGGQQETQYF,TGTGCTAGCAGCTTCGCGGGGGGCCAACAAGAGACCCAGTACTTC
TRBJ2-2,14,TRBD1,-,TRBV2,CASIQGASTGELFF,TGTGCCAGCATCCAGGGGGCTAGCACCGGGGAGCTGTTTTTT
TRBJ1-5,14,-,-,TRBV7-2,CASSLALREQPQHF,TGTGCCAGCAGCTTAGCGCTCAGGGAACAGCCCCAGCATTTT
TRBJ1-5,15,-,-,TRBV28,CASTSPGGWNQPQHF,TGTGCCAGCACCTCCCCCGGGGGCTGGAATCAGCCCCAGCATTTT
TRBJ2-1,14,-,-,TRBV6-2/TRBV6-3,CASSYSGASREQFF,TGTGCCAGCAGTTACTCGGGGGCCTCGCGCGAGCAGTTCTTC
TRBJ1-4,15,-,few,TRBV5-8,CASSLVPEMNEKLFF,TGTGCCAGCAGCTTGGTACCGGAGATGAATGAAAAACTGTTTTTT
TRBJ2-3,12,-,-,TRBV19,CASSDNGDTQYF,TGTGCCAGTAGTGACAACGGAGATACGCAGTATTTT
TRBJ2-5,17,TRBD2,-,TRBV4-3,CASSQDRASGGVGTQYF,TGCGCCAGCAGCCAAGATCGGGCTAGCGGGGGGGTTGGGACCCAGTACTTC
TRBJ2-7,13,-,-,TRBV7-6,CASSLGPPYEQYF,TGTGCCAGCAGTTTAGGGCCTCCCTACGAGCAGTACTTC
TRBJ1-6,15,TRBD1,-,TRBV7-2,CASSPWTGDGSPLHF,TGTGCCAGCAGCCCGTGGACAGGGGATGGATCACCCCTCCACTTT
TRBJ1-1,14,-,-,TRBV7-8,CASSLTRGGTEAFF,TGTGCCAGCAGCTTAACGAGGGGAGGCACTGAAGCTTTCTTT